This TCR beta chain was sequenced in a study of cytomegalovirus exposure and HLA in healthy donors. Germline lookup yields CDR1 SQVTM and CDR2 ANQGSEA. V was clipped by 3 bases and J by 7 bases; unmatched bases: 6. The CDR3 is 13 amino acids. The PCR made use of 60 Vbeta and 13 Jbeta primers. TCRdb keeps only in-frame clones here, not all; method: immunoSEQ multiplex PCR. Here the sample spans 150,000 to 200,000 clones, over 60% being singletons. The TCR was taken from a girl aged 10 to 17 in good health and CMV-seronegative. Material for sequencing was PBMCs. The chain combines TRBV29-1 with TRBJ1-5; 7 nucleotides match TRBD1. The CDR3 here is CSVDGQAAQPQHF. In nucleotides, the CDR3 is TGCAGCGTTGACGGACAGGCGGCGCAGCCCCAGCATTTT.